A single sample gave rise to the 6 T cell receptor beta chains below, sequenced in a study of PD-L1 blockade in urothelial cancer. Clones were read by immunoSEQ multiplex PCR, and TCRdb kept only the in-frame ones, dropping some. The table records about 74,000 clones, 80% to 90% of them present only once. The material was PBMCs, obtained around atezolizumab (anti-PD-L1) treatment. These receptors all come from a man in his 70s with urothelial cancer.

V usage is TRBV4-2 and J usage is TRBJ2-7, with 7 bases that match TRBD1. Germline values: CDR1 LGHNA, CDR2 YNFKEQ. The CDR3 runs 15 residues. Trimming at V came to 1 base and at J to 4 bases, leaving 7 bases not matched to a gene. The CDR3 sequence is CASSQAGDSFYEQYF. CDR3 nucleotides: TGTGCCAGCAGCCAAGCCGGGGACAGCTTTTACGAGCAGTACTTC.

In its sample, this clone was seen a few times. The rearrangement uses TRBV19 and TRBJ2-5; a weak D match, TRBD1 (5 bases). The CDR3 totals 14 residues. CDR1 is LNHDA and CDR2 is SQIVND in the germline V gene (reference sequence). Trimming left V 6 bases short and J 0 bases short, with 11 bases between. The CDR3 nucleotides are TGTGCCAGTAGAGCTGACAGATACCAAGAGACCCAGTACTTC. This sequence encodes CASRADRYQETQYF.

J is TRBJ2-1 and V is TRBV19, with 7 bases aligning to TRBD2. This CDR3 has 15 amino acids. Germline assignment: CDR1 LNHDA and CDR2 SQIVND (reference sequence). With 1 base clipped from V and 4 bases from J, the junction kept 4 bases outside the gene matches. CDR3 sequence: CASSIGGSEYNEQFF. The CDR3 coding sequence is TGTGCCAGTAGTATAGGCGGGAGTGAGTACAATGAGCAGTTCTTC. The full variable domain, its missing parts supplied by reference TRBV19 and TRBJ2-1, is DGGITQSPKYLFRKEGQNVTLSCEQNLNHDAMYWYRQDPGQGLRLIYYSQIVNDFQKGDIAEGYSVSREKKESFPLTVTSAQKNPTAFYLCASSIGGSEYNEQFFGPGTRLTVL.

This chain connects TRBV5-1 to TRBJ2-7; TRBD2 aligns across 8 bases. CDR1 is SGHRS, CDR2 YFSETQ, per germline. This CDR3 is 16 amino acids long. Unmatched junction bases numbered 12, after V lost 0 bases and J lost 7 bases. The CDR3 bases are TGCGCCAGCAGCTTGGAGAGTTCGGGAGGGAGGGAGGAGCAGTACTTC. It translates to CASSLESSGGREEQYF. The full variable domain, rest sourced from reference TRBV5-1 and TRBJ2-7, is KAGVTQTPRYLIKTRGQQVTLSCSPISGHRSVSWYQQTPGQGLQFLFEYFSETQRNKGNFPGRFSGRQFSNSRSEMNVSTLELGDSALYLCASSLESSGGREEQYFGPGTRLTVT.

This chain links TRBV5-1 with TRBJ2-7, with 8 bases that match TRBD2. The germline V gene encodes CDR1 SGHRS and CDR2 YFSETQ. The junction had 4 bases not matched to a gene; V was cut back by 0 bases and J by 2 bases. The CDR3 extends over 15 amino acids. The CDR3 DNA sequence: TGCGCCAGCAGCTTGGCCGGGACTAGTACCTACGAGCAGTACTTC. Translating gives CASSLAGTSTYEQYF.

V usage is TRBV11-2 and J usage is TRBJ2-5, with TRBD1 identical over 11 bases. In germline, CDR1 is SGHAT, CDR2 FQNNGV. The CDR3 extends over 15 amino acids. Trimming removed 5 bases from V and 5 bases from J; junction bases left unmatched: 7. The CDR3 sequence: CASSPGQGASETQYF. The DNA of the CDR3 is TGTGCCAGCAGCCCCGGACAGGGGGCGTCGGAGACCCAGTACTTC.